A single sample is the source of the 27 T cell receptor beta chains below, sequenced in a study of cytomegalovirus exposure and HLA in healthy donors. TCRdb's copy holds only in-frame clones and misses some; the assay was immunoSEQ multiplex PCR. The sample holds approximately 200,000 clones, around 84% seen once. Sequencing was carried out using PBMCs. Source of these receptors: a woman in her twenties or thirties in good health and CMV-seropositive.

The V gene is TRBV7-2, the J gene TRBJ2-7; D is perhaps TRBD2 (5 bases). The CDR3 length is 13 residues. V lost 4 bases and J lost 11, with 18 bases in between. Germline V gene sequence: CDR1 SGHTA, CDR2 FQGNSA. CDR3 bases: TGTGCCAGCAGCTCCAGGACCCTCGGGGTTGAGTACTTC. Its protein is CASSSRTLGVEYF.

The chain is built from TRBV7-9 and TRBJ2-1, with TRBD2 identical over 8 bases. The CDR3 consists of 16 residues. After removal of 2 bases from V and 2 bases from J, the junction contained 5 bases not matched to a gene. Germline CDR1 SEHNR, CDR2 FQNEAQ (reference sequence). The CDR3 sequence: CASSLPLAGAYNEQFF. The CDR3 DNA reads as TGTGCCAGCAGCTTACCCCTAGCGGGCGCCTACAATGAGCAGTTCTTC.

The DNA for the CDR3 is TGCGCCAGCAGCCCCCGGGACAGGGGCTACGAGCAGTACTTC. Its translation: CASSPRDRGYEQYF. V gene TRBV5-1 combines with J gene TRBJ2-7, with 10 nucleotides matching TRBD1. V was clipped by 4 bases and J by 3 bases; unmatched bases: 4. CDR1 and CDR2 (germline): SGHRS, YFSETQ. CDR3 length equals 14 residues.

V usage is TRBV30 and J usage is TRBJ2-1; TRBD2 aligns across 10 bases. Germline CDR1 reads GTSNPN; CDR2 reads SVGIG (reference sequence). This CDR3 comprises 14 residues. J gave up 7 bases and V 3 bases, and 6 bases lay outside the gene matches. DNA for the CDR3: TGTGCCTGGAGGACACTAGCGGGGTGGAATGAGCAGTTCTTC. It translates to CAWRTLAGWNEQFF. The full variable domain, with the rest looked up from reference TRBV30 and TRBJ2-1, is SQTIHQWPATLVQPVGSPLSLECTVEGTSNPNLYWYRQAAGRGLQLLFYSVGIGQISSEVPQNLSASRPQDRQFILSSKKLLLSDSGFYLCAWRTLAGWNEQFFGPGTRLTVL.

This chain joins TRBV7-8 and TRBJ1-5; D is possibly TRBD1 (6 bases). Germline assignment: CDR1 SGHVS and CDR2 FQNEAQ. The CDR3 contains 15 residues. Trimming cost V 4 bases and J 0 bases, with 10 bases left between them. CDR3 in amino acids: CASSSHRDSNQPQHF. CDR3 DNA: TGTGCCAGCAGCTCTCACAGGGATAGCAATCAGCCCCAGCATTTT.

The genes are TRBV5-1 and TRBJ2-7, with 9 positions matching TRBD2. J was trimmed by 5 bases and V by 4 bases; bases with no gene match: 19. Germline V gene sequence: CDR1 SGHRS, CDR2 YFSETQ. This CDR3 contains 18 residues. In nucleotides, the CDR3 is TGCGCCAGCAGCCGCGGGACCCCGGGGAGCGGGAGGTTCAACGAGCAGTACTTC. Translating gives CASSRGTPGSGRFNEQYF.

CDR3 protein: CSVPKVRADTQYF. The CDR3 region has the DNA TGCAGCGTTCCGAAGGTGAGGGCAGATACGCAGTATTTT. The chain uses TRBV29-1 and TRBJ2-3; D might be TRBD2 (5 bases). This CDR3 spans 13 amino acids. Deletions cut 5 bases from V and 4 bases from J, with 13 bases between. Per the germline V gene, CDR1 is SQVTM and CDR2 is ANQGSEA.

V gene TRBV6-5 combines with J gene TRBJ2-1; 7 bases map to TRBD1. CDR3 size: 13 residues. V lost 3 bases to trimming and J lost 13 bases; unmatched junction nucleotides: 9. Per germline, CDR1 MNHEY and CDR2 SVGAGI. CDR3 DNA sequence: TGTGCCAGCAGTTATTCGACAGGGACCGTTCAGTTCTTC. Residues: CASSYSTGTVQFF.

The chain combines TRBV5-6 with TRBJ1-5; 10 bases are shared with TRBD1. J lost 6 bases, V lost 5 bases, and 5 bases had no gene match. The germline gives CDR1 SGHDT, CDR2 YYEEEE. The CDR3 has 14 amino acids. The CDR3 DNA reads TGTGCCAGCAGTGAGGGACAGGGGCGTCAGCCCCAGCATTTT. Translated: CASSEGQGRQPQHF.

The table lists this clone with a count of one. The genes are TRBV27 and TRBJ2-5; the D gene is possibly TRBD2 (5 bases). The germline V gene has CDR1 MNHEY and CDR2 SMNVEV (reference sequence). V lost 5 bases and J 5 bases, leaving 15 bases between the germline ends. CDR3 length: 14 amino acids. The CDR3 DNA reads TGTGCCAGCAGTCTCACCCCGAGAGGGGAGACCCAGTACTTC. Protein product: CASSLTPRGETQYF.

The chain is built from TRBV5-8 and TRBJ2-7; TRBD1 matches at 8 bases. Germline V gives CDR1 SGHTS, CDR2 YDEGEE. J was trimmed by 7 bases and V by 4 bases; bases with no gene match: 10. The CDR3 extends over 14 amino acids. The CDR3 loop reads CASSKPGQEGEQYF. CDR3 nucleotide sequence: TGTGCCAGCAGCAAGCCGGGACAGGAAGGGGAGCAGTACTTC.

The chain uses TRBV6-5 and TRBJ1-2, with 8 bases fitting TRBD1. CDR1 is MNHEY and CDR2 is SVGAGI in the germline V gene. V gave up 0 bases and J gave up 2 bases; unmatched junction bases: 5. This CDR3 is built from 16 residues. In DNA form, the CDR3 reads TGTGCCAGCAGTTACTCGTGGCAGGGGGCGAACTATGGCTACACCTTC. It codes for CASSYSWQGANYGYTF.

The V call is TRBV10-1, the J call TRBJ2-1; 7 bases match TRBD1. The J segment lost 0 bases and the V segment lost 0 bases, leaving 5 bases of the junction unmatched. The V gene's germline CDR1 is WNHNN and CDR2 SYGVQD (reference sequence). This CDR3 is built from 17 residues. The CDR3 loop is CASSESEGGISYNEQFF. The DNA for the CDR3 is TGCGCCAGCAGTGAGTCGGAAGGGGGCATCTCCTACAATGAGCAGTTCTTC.

This clone was counted once. This chain connects TRBV4-1 to TRBJ2-1; TRBD1 matches at 11 bases. Trimming took 1 base from V and 8 from J; bases not matched to a gene: 7. Germline loops: CDR1 MGHRA, CDR2 YSYEKL. This CDR3 is built from 16 residues. In DNA, the CDR3 is TGCGCCAGCAGCCAAGTACTGGACAGGGGGCTCGATGAGCAGTTCTTC. It translates to CASSQVLDRGLDEQFF.

The V and J genes are TRBV7-2 and TRBJ1-5; 8 bases match TRBD1. The J segment lost 6 bases and the V segment lost 3 bases, leaving 4 bases of the junction unmatched. The CDR3 is made up of 14 amino acids. Germline-derived CDR1 and CDR2 are SGHTA and FQGNSA. In DNA, the CDR3 is TGTGCCAGCAGCTTCGGGACAGGTAGTCAGCCCCAGCATTTT. This gives the protein CASSFGTGSQPQHF.

The rearrangement joins TRBV5-6 to TRBJ2-1; TRBD2 is a possible D gene (6 bases). Trimming cost V 0 bases and J 3 bases, with 10 bases left between them. CDR1 SGHDT and CDR2 YYEEEE come from the germline V gene. CDR3 length: 15 amino acids. This CDR3 is CASSLDREIYNEQFF. Here the CDR3 DNA reads TGTGCCAGCAGCTTGGATCGGGAGATCTACAATGAGCAGTTCTTC.

In this sample, this clone turned up once. The J gene is TRBJ1-1, the V gene TRBV6-1; tentatively, D is TRBD1 (5 bases). The CDR3 sequence is 13 residues long. V gave up 11 bases and J gave up 4 bases, with 17 bases separating them. The V gene's germline CDR1 is MNHNS and CDR2 SASEGT. This chain's CDR3 is CAAVGQEGTEAFF. CDR3 nucleotide sequence: TGTGCCGCGGTGGGGCAGGAAGGCACTGAAGCTTTCTTT.

This clone came up a few times. The gene calls are TRBV5-1 and TRBJ1-2, with 9 bases aligning to TRBD1. Germline CDR1 and CDR2: SGHRS and YFSETQ. V was clipped by 1 base and J by 6 bases; unmatched bases: 10. The CDR3 covers 16 residues. The CDR3 loop is CASSLWLDRGGNGYTF. The CDR3 DNA is TGCGCCAGCAGCTTGTGGTTGGACAGGGGAGGGAATGGCTACACCTTC. Drawing the rest from reference TRBV5-1 and TRBJ1-2, the complete variable domain is KAGVTQTPRYLIKTRGQQVTLSCSPISGHRSVSWYQQTPGQGLQFLFEYFSETQRNKGNFPGRFSGRQFSNSRSEMNVSTLELGDSALYLCASSLWLDRGGNGYTFGSGTRLTVV.

This chain links TRBV5-1 with TRBJ2-5, with 9 bases that match TRBD1. This CDR3 region has 15 residues. The ends lost 4 bases at V and 7 bases at J; junction bases unmatched: 11. CDR1 SGHRS and CDR2 YFSETQ come from the germline V gene. The CDR3: CASSPEGQGLWTQYF. The CDR3 nucleotides are TGCGCCAGCAGCCCGGAGGGACAGGGCCTATGGACCCAGTACTTC.

The chain employs TRBV28 and TRBJ2-2; D is perhaps TRBD1 (6 bases). V was trimmed by 7 bases and J by 2 bases, leaving 17 bases between them. Germline V CDR1 and CDR2: MDHEN, SYDVKM. This CDR3 contains 16 residues. The DNA of the CDR3 is TGTGCCAGCATCCCGGCCGGGACACTAAACACCGGGGAGCTGTTTTTT. Translated, it gives CASIPAGTLNTGELFF.

The J gene is TRBJ2-3, the V gene TRBV29-1; D unresolved. V lost 1 base and J lost 1, with 6 bases in between. The CDR3 is 13 residues long. Germline CDR1 SQVTM, CDR2 ANQGSEA. Written as DNA, the CDR3 is TGCAGCGTTGAAGTTACAGGCACAGATACGCAGTATTTT. Its translation is CSVEVTGTDTQYF.

The V call is TRBV6-5, the J call TRBJ1-2; D not resolved. Germline CDR1 MNHEY, CDR2 SVGAGI. The V and J ends lost 6 bases and 7 bases respectively, with 18 bases between them. The CDR3 runs to 14 residues. Written as DNA, the CDR3 is TGTGCCAGCAGCTTAACAGAGGGTTTGGGTGGCTACACCTTC. This gives the protein CASSLTEGLGGYTF.

The chain has TRBV7-8 and TRBJ2-5; 9 positions agree with TRBD2. Germline CDR1 reads SGHVS; CDR2 reads FQNEAQ. This CDR3 is built from 16 residues. V shed 2 bases and J 1 base; nucleotides not matched to a gene: 5. The CDR3 loop is CASSLLASGVQETQYF. The CDR3 DNA reads TGTGCCAGCAGCTTATTGGCTAGCGGGGTCCAAGAGACCCAGTACTTC. Together with reference TRBV7-8 and TRBJ2-5, the CDR3 gives the full variable domain: GAGVSQSPRYKVAKRGQDVALRCDPISGHVSLFWYQQALGQGPEFLTYFQNEAQLDKSGLPSDRFFAERPEGSVSTLKIQRTQQEDSAVYLCASSLLASGVQETQYFGPGTRLLVL.

This clone was seen only a few times. The V and J genes are TRBV4-1 and TRBJ2-7; 7 bases align to TRBD1. From germline, CDR1 is MGHRA and CDR2 YSYEKL. Losses at the gene ends were 0 bases for V and 3 bases for J; bases not matched to a gene: 2. This CDR3 has 14 residues. In DNA, the CDR3 is TGCGCCAGCAGCCAAGAAGACAGGGTCTACGAGCAGTACTTC. Its protein product is CASSQEDRVYEQYF.

This chain links TRBV13 with TRBJ2-1, with TRBD2 matching over 12 bases. The ends lost 5 bases at V and 10 bases at J; junction bases unmatched: 6. The CDR3 spans 14 residues. Germline V CDR1 and CDR2: PRHDT, FYEKMQ (reference sequence). The DNA of the CDR3 is TGTGCCAGCAGCCCACGGACTAGCGGGACAGAGCAGTTCTTC. Translation: CASSPRTSGTEQFF. The whole variable domain, remainder taken from reference TRBV13 and TRBJ2-1, is AAGVIQSPRHLIKEKRETATLKCYPIPRHDTVYWYQQGPGQDPQFLISFYEKMQSDKGSIPDRFSAQQFSDYHSELNMSSLELGDSALYFCASSPRTSGTEQFFGPGTRLTVL.

V and J are TRBV4-2 and TRBJ2-2; D gene ambiguous. Germline V lookup: CDR1 LGHNA, CDR2 YNFKEQ. V lost 4 bases to trimming and J lost 2 bases, with 11 bases between them. The CDR3 length is 15 residues. Here the CDR3 DNA reads TGTGCCAGCAGCCCAAACGAGCCCAACACCGGGGAGCTGTTTTTT. Translating it yields CASSPNEPNTGELFF.

This clone was detected only a few times. V is TRBV7-2 and J is TRBJ2-7; 11 positions agree with TRBD2. CDR3 length: 15 residues. The germline V gene has CDR1 SGHTA and CDR2 FQGNSA. With 3 bases clipped from V and 3 bases from J, the junction kept 4 bases outside the gene matches. The CDR3 region has the DNA TGTGCCAGCAGCTTTAGCGGGAGGGCCCGCTACGAGCAGTACTTC. It specifies CASSFSGRARYEQYF.